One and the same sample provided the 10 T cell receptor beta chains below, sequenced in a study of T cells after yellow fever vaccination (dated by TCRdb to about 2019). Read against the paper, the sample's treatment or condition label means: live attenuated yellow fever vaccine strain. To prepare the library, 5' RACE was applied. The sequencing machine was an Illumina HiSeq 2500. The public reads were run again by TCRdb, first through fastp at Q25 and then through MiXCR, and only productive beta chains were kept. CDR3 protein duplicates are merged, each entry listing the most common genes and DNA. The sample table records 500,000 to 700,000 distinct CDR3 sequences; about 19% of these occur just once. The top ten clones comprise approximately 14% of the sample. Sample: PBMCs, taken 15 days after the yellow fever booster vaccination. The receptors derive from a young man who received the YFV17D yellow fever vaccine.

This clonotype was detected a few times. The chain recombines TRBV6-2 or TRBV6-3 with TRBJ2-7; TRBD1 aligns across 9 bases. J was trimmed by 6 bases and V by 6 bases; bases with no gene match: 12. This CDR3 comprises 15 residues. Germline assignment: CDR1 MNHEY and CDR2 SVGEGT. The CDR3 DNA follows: TGTGCCAGCAGCCGAACCGGGACAGGGACTGGCGAGCAGTACTTC. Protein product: CASSRTGTGTGEQYF.

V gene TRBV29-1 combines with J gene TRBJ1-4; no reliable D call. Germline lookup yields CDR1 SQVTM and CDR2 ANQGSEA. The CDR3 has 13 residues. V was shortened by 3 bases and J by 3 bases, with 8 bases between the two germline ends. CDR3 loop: CSVEQPANEKLFF. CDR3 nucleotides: TGCAGCGTTGAGCAGCCAGCTAATGAAAAACTGTTTTTT.

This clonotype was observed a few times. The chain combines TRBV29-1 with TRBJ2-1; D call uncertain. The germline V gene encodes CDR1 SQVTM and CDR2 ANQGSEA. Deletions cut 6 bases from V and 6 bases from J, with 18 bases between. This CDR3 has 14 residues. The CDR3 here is CSVVAYSSGNEQFF. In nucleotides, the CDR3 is TGCAGCGTAGTTGCCTATTCCTCAGGCAATGAGCAGTTCTTC.

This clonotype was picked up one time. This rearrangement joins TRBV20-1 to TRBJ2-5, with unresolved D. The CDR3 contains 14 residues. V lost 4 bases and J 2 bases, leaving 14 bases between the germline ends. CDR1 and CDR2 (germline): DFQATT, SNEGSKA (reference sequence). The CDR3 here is CSANHVAEQETQYF. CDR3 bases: TGCAGTGCTAATCATGTGGCAGAACAAGAGACCCAGTACTTC.

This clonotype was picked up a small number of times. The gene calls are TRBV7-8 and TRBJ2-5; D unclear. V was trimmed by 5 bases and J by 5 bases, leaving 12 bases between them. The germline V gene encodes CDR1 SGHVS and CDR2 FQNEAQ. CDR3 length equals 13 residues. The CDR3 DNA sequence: TGTGCCAGCAGCCCACACCCTCGGGAGACCCAGTACTTC. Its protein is CASSPHPRETQYF.

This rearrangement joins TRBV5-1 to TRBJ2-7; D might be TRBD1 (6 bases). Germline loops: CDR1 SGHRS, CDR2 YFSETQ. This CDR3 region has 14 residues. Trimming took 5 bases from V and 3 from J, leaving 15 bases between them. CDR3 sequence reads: CASRRRTDGYEQYF. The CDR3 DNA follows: TGCGCCAGCAGGAGAAGGACAGACGGCTACGAGCAGTACTTC.

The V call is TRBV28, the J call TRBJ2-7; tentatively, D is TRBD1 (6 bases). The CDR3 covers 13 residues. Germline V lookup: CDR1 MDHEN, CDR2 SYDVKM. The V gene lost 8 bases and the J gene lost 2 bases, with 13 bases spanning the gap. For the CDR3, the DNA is TGTGCCAGCCAAGGGACACCCACCTACGAGCAGTACTTC. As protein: CASQGTPTYEQYF.

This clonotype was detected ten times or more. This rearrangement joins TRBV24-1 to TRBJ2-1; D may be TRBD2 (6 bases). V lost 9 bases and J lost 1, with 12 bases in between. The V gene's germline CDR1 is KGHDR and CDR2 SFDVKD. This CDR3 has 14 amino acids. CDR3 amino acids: CATSLGGSYNEQFF. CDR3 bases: TGTGCCACCTCCTTGGGAGGTTCCTACAATGAGCAGTTCTTC.

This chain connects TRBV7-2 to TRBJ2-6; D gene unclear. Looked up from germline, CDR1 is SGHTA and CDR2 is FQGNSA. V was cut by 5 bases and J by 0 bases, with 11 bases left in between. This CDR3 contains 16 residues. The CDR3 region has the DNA TGTGCCAGCAGCCCATCCAGTATCTCTGGGGCCAACGTCCTGACTTTC. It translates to CASSPSSISGANVLTF.

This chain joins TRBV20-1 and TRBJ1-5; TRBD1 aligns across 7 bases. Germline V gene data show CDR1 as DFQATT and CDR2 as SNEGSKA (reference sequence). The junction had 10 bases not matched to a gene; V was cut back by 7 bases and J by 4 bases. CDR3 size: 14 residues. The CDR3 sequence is CSVLTGTDNQPQHF. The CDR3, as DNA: TGCAGTGTGTTGACCGGGACAGATAATCAGCCCCAGCATTTT.